Sequencing of this T cell receptor (beta chain) was carried out in a study of blood T cell repertoires in COVID-19. Background on the study: COVID-19 samples, acute and convalescent, were from the United States, Italy and Spain. T cells, B-cell-depleted T cells, or PBMCs supplied cDNA or gDNA.

This CDR3 is 15 amino acids long. V lost 3 bases to trimming and J lost 0 bases; unmatched junction nucleotides: 3. Per the germline V gene, CDR1 is SGHRS and CDR2 is YFSETQ. Original processing methods: Reference gene primer amplification gave nucleated cell count estimates. The repertoire was sequenced with immunoSEQ multiplex PCR; TCRdb's copy has only in-frame clones and lacks some. From that table come the V and J calls and clone size; the DNA was used to work out D and trimming. The table has about 310,000 clones, about 87% seen once; the top ten hold over 1%. The clonotype was recovered from a man aged 70-80 years with acute or convalescent COVID-19. Source material: peripheral blood. V usage is TRBV5-1 and J usage is TRBJ1-2, with 9 bases matching TRBD1. CDR3: CASSSDRGSNYGYTF. For the CDR3, the DNA is TGCGCCAGCAGCTCGGACAGGGGTTCTAACTATGGCTACACCTTC. Together with reference TRBV5-1 and TRBJ1-2, the CDR3 gives the full variable domain: KAGVTQTPRYLIKTRGQQVTLSCSPISGHRSVSWYQQTPGQGLQFLFEYFSETQRNKGNFPGRFSGRQFSNSRSEMNVSTLELGDSALYLCASSSDRGSNYGYTFGSGTRLTVV.